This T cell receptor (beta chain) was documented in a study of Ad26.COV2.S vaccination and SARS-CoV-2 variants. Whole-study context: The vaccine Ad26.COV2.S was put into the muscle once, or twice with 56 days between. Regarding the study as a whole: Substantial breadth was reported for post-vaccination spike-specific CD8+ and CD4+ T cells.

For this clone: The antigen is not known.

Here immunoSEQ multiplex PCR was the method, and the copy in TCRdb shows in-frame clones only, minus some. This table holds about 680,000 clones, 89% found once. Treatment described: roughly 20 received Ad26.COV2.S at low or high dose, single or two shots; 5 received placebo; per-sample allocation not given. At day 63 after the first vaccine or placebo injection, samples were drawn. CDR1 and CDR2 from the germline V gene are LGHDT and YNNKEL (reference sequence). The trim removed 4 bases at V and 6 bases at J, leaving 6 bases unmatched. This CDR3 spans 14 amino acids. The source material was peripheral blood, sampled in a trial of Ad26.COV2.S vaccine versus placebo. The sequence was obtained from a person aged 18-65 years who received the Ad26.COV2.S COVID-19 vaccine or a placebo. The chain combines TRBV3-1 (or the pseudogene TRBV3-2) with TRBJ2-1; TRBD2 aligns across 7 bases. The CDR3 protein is CASSPWDYINEQFF. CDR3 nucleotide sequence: TGTGCCAGCAGCCCATGGGACTACATCAATGAGCAGTTCTTC.